The sample holds a few counts of the clone carrying this T cell receptor beta chain. Its antigen is still unknown. Trimming removed 6 bases from V and 5 bases from J, with 10 bases in between. Per the germline V gene, CDR1 is DFQATT and CDR2 is SNEGSKA (reference sequence). CDR3 length: 12 amino acids. The data were taken from a study of early T cells in non-severe SARS-CoV-2 infection. Study-wide background: It was bulk RNA from unsorted whole blood that was sequenced, and the chains were unpaired. Overall study results and limits: VDJdb matching, biased toward anti-spike CD8 responses, missed private and CD4 specificities.

From the 5' RACE reads, TCRdb called clonotypes with MiXCR, one entry per CDR3 protein. The sample carries about 72,000 distinct CDR3 sequences, around 9.1% recorded once. The chain recombines TRBV20-1 with TRBJ2-2, with D uncertain. The clonotype comes from an adult who was a healthcare worker with PCR-confirmed SARS-CoV-2 infection or an uninfected control (not recorded which). This material consisted of whole blood, taken at baseline. The CDR3 DNA follows: TGCAGTGCCGTGGATGAGACCGGGGAGCTGTTTTTT. It yields the protein CSAVDETGELFF.